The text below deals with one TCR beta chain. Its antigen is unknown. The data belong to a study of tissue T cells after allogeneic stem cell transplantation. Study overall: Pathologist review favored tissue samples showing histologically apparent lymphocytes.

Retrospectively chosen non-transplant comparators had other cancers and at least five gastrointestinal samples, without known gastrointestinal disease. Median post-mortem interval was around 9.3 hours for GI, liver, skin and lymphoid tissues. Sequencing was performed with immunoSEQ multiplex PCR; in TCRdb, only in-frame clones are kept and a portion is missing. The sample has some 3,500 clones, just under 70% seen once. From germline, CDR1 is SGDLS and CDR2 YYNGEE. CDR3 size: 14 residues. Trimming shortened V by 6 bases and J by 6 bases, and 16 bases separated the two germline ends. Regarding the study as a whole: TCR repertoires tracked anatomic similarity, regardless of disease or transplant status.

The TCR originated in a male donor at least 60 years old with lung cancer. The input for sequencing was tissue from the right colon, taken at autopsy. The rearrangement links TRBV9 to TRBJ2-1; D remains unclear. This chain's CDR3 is CASNDMGPLNEQFF. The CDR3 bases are TGTGCCAGCAACGACATGGGCCCCCTCAATGAGCAGTTCTTC.